The sequence of this TCR beta chain was determined in a study of blood T cell repertoires in COVID-19. For the study at large: There were acute and convalescent COVID-19 samples, and they came from the United States, Italy and Spain. The cDNA or gDNA used as material had been derived from T cells, B-cell-depleted T cells, or PBMCs.

Using immunoSEQ multiplex PCR, the repertoire was profiled, and TCRdb retains in-frame clones only, with some absent. The data hold a few hundred thousand clones, with 85% observed a single time. V gave up 6 bases and J gave up 3 bases; unmatched junction bases: 11. The CDR3 extends over 16 amino acids. Germline CDR1 and CDR2: MNHEY and SVGEGT. Participants were aged about 18 to 100 years from about two dozen US areas. Cohort 3 recovery required two negative PCRs, clearance, or symptom resolution. The sequencing input was PBMCs or T cells enriched from blood (not recorded which). This TCR derives from a man in his forties who had recovered from COVID-19. This chain joins TRBV6-2 or TRBV6-3 and TRBJ2-3, with 8 bases lining up with TRBD2. The CDR3 region has the DNA TGTGCCAGCAGCCGACTAGCGCTCGGGAGGACAGATACGCAGTATTTT. Its translation is CASSRLALGRTDTQYF.